This TCR beta chain stems from a study of blood T cell repertoires in COVID-19. The CDR3 has 14 amino acids. Germline-derived CDR1 and CDR2 are SGHTS and YDEGEE. Trimming removed 0 bases at V and 7 bases at J, with 13 bases between. This clone showed up just once. TCRdb keeps only in-frame clones here, not all; method: immunoSEQ multiplex PCR. The sample yields just over 300,000 clones, roughly 89% seen once. This chain links TRBV5-8 with TRBJ1-2; D possibly corresponds to TRBD1 (6 bases). The sample taken for sequencing was peripheral blood. This sequence was found in a woman in her twenties or thirties with COVID-19, enrolled during active disease. The CDR3 sequence is CASSLAARGFGYTF. CDR3 coding DNA: TGTGCCAGCAGCTTGGCCGCAAGGGGGTTTGGCTACACCTTC.